The 16 T cell receptor beta chains below all came from one sample that was sequenced in a study of blood T cell repertoires in COVID-19. The repertoire was sequenced with immunoSEQ multiplex PCR; TCRdb's copy has only in-frame clones and lacks some. In the table there are about 310,000 clones, about 87% of which are singletons. The sequenced sample was peripheral blood. The receptors stem from a woman in her 50s who had recovered from COVID-19.

This sequence joins TRBV18 and TRBJ2-5; a possible D gene is TRBD2 (6 bases). From germline, CDR1 is KGHSH and CDR2 LQKENI. Trimming removed 3 bases at V and 0 bases at J, with 8 bases between. The CDR3 consists of 14 residues. The CDR3 DNA follows: TGTGCCAGCTCACCGGCGGGAAACCAAGAGACCCAGTACTTC. Translated, it gives CASSPAGNQETQYF.

The genes are TRBV18 and TRBJ2-5, with 10 bases aligning to TRBD1. The CDR3 has 18 amino acids. Germline trimming cut 3 bases from V and 3 bases from J; bases unmatched to any gene: 13. The germline V gene encodes CDR1 KGHSH and CDR2 LQKENI. The CDR3 nucleotides read TGTGCCAGCTCACCGTTCTTGGGACAGGGGTCAAGGGAAGAGACCCAGTACTTC. As protein: CASSPFLGQGSREETQYF.

The chain uses TRBV19 and TRBJ2-2; possibly TRBD2 for D (6 bases). The CDR3 spans 20 residues. Germline CDR1 reads LNHDA; CDR2 reads SQIVND (reference sequence). The V gene lost 5 bases and the J gene lost 0 bases, with 25 bases spanning the gap. Here the CDR3 reads CASSPPRGRDWATNTGELFF. The CDR3 DNA follows: TGTGCCAGTAGTCCTCCTCGTGGGCGGGATTGGGCGACGAACACCGGGGAGCTGTTTTTT.

This rearrangement joins TRBV4-1 to TRBJ1-5; D is perhaps TRBD1 (6 bases). The CDR3 runs to 15 residues. V was clipped by 0 bases and J by 5 bases, with 11 bases between them. CDR1 and CDR2 from the germline V gene are MGHRA and YSYEKL. CDR3 sequence: CASSQEWTADQPQHF. The CDR3 bases are TGCGCCAGCAGCCAAGAATGGACAGCTGATCAGCCCCAGCATTTT.

The gene calls are TRBV28 and TRBJ2-3, with D possibly TRBD2 on 7 matching bases. The V end was cut by 5 bases, the J end by 4 bases, with 16 bases between. Germline loops: CDR1 MDHEN, CDR2 SYDVKM. The CDR3 runs 15 residues. CDR3 coding DNA: TGTGCCAGCAGTGCCCTCTCGGGGGGCCCAGATACGCAGTATTTT. Its protein is CASSALSGGPDTQYF.

The chain recombines TRBV19 with TRBJ1-4; 9 positions match TRBD1. V gave up 7 bases and J gave up 1 base; unmatched junction bases: 7. From germline, CDR1 is LNHDA and CDR2 SQIVND (reference sequence). There are 16 residues in the CDR3. As DNA, the CDR3 is TGTGCCAGTAATCCGGGACAGGGAGGAACTAATGAAAAACTGTTTTTT. Protein: CASNPGQGGTNEKLFF. The full variable domain, completed using reference TRBV19 and TRBJ1-4, is DGGITQSPKYLFRKEGQNVTLSCEQNLNHDAMYWYRQDPGQGLRLIYYSQIVNDFQKGDIAEGYSVSREKKESFPLTVTSAQKNPTAFYLCASNPGQGGTNEKLFFGSGTQLSVL.

The rearrangement links TRBV30 to TRBJ2-7; 14 positions agree with TRBD2. The V and J ends lost 2 bases and 9 bases, in that order; junction bases with no gene match: 6. Per the germline V gene, CDR1 is GTSNPN and CDR2 is SVGIG (reference sequence). The CDR3 runs to 14 residues. The CDR3 DNA follows: TGTGCCTGGAGTCTGGGACTAGCGGGGGAGGGGCAGTACTTC. Translated: CAWSLGLAGEGQYF. Using reference TRBV30 and TRBJ2-7 for the parts outside the CDR3, the full variable domain is SQTIHQWPATLVQPVGSPLSLECTVEGTSNPNLYWYRQAAGRGLQLLFYSVGIGQISSEVPQNLSASRPQDRQFILSSKKLLLSDSGFYLCAWSLGLAGEGQYFGPGTRLTVT.

This chain joins TRBV27 and TRBJ2-7; perhaps TRBD2 as D (5 bases). The V end was cut by 6 bases, the J end by 2 bases, with 14 bases between. Germline CDR1 is MNHEY and CDR2 is SMNVEV (reference sequence). The CDR3 loop spans 14 amino acids. The CDR3 sequence: CASSPSPGAYEQYF. As DNA, the CDR3 is TGTGCCAGCAGCCCTAGCCCCGGAGCCTACGAGCAGTACTTC.

This clone has only a few counts. This chain uses TRBV7-9 with TRBJ2-7, with TRBD1 as a possible D gene (5 bases). Germline V gene sequence: CDR1 SEHNR, CDR2 FQNEAQ (reference sequence). The CDR3 is made up of 14 amino acids. Between the trimmed V and J ends, which lost 1 base and 2 bases, there was a span of 9 bases. CDR3 loop: CASSLGGAAYEQYF. The DNA for the CDR3 is TGTGCCAGCAGCTTAGGTGGGGCAGCCTACGAGCAGTACTTC.

This clone was observed once. The chain's CDR3 is CASSSHTNSNQPQHF. CDR3 nucleotides: TGTGCCAGTAGTTCACACACAAATAGCAATCAGCCCCAGCATTTT. The chain uses TRBV19 and TRBJ1-5; no reliable D call. Trimming removed 5 bases from V and 0 bases from J, with 11 bases in between. CDR1 is LNHDA and CDR2 is SQIVND in the germline V gene (reference sequence). This CDR3 region has 15 residues.

V is TRBV6-6 and J is TRBJ2-1; tentative D call: TRBD2 (5 bases). Germline assignment: CDR1 MNHNY and CDR2 SVGAGI (reference sequence). The CDR3 contains 15 residues. Trimming removed 6 bases at V and 7 bases at J, with 19 bases between. The CDR3 protein is CASRIEATTGNEQFF. The CDR3 DNA sequence: TGTGCCAGCAGGATAGAGGCAACCACGGGGAATGAGCAGTTCTTC.

V is TRBV2 and J is TRBJ2-7, with 9 bases fitting TRBD1. The germline V gene encodes CDR1 SNHLY and CDR2 FYNNEI. This CDR3 has 15 amino acids. After removal of 9 bases from V and 1 base from J, the junction contained 10 bases not matched to a gene. This chain's CDR3 is CAREVPGQGSYEQYF. CDR3 in DNA: TGTGCCAGAGAAGTACCGGGACAGGGTTCCTACGAGCAGTACTTC.

The chain uses TRBV6-2 or TRBV6-3 and TRBJ2-7; 10 bases line up with TRBD1. Germline trimming cut 4 bases from V and 3 bases from J; bases unmatched to any gene: 6. CDR1 is MNHEY, CDR2 SVGEGT, per germline. CDR3 length: 15 residues. CDR3 in DNA: TGTGCCAGCAGTTGGTCGGGACAGGGGAACTACGAGCAGTACTTC. This gives the protein CASSWSGQGNYEQYF.

The gene calls are TRBV12-3 or TRBV12-4 and TRBJ1-4, with D possibly TRBD1 on 6 matching bases. V lost 5 bases to trimming and J lost 3 bases, with 7 bases between them. This CDR3 region has 13 residues. CDR3 in amino acids: CASSRQANEKLFF. CDR3 in DNA: TGTGCCAGCAGTCGACAGGCTAATGAAAAACTGTTTTTT.

This clone was picked up one time. The chain joins TRBV7-3 to TRBJ2-7; D is possibly TRBD1 (6 bases). The germline gives CDR1 SGHTA, CDR2 FQGTGA. Between the trimmed V and J ends, which lost 3 bases and 4 bases, there was a span of 10 bases. The CDR3 runs to 13 residues. The CDR3 region has the DNA TGTGCCAGCAGCTTGGGACACGGATACGAGCAGTACTTC. It yields the protein CASSLGHGYEQYF.

The chain uses TRBV29-1 and TRBJ1-1; possible D gene TRBD1, 5 bases. The CDR3 totals 13 residues. CDR1 and CDR2 (germline): SQVTM, ANQGSEA. V was clipped by 6 bases and J by 10 bases, with 21 bases between them. The CDR3 protein is CSVGKGRTFPAFF. The CDR3 DNA reads TGCAGCGTGGGGAAGGGGAGGACGTTCCCAGCTTTCTTT.